This section outlines one T cell receptor (beta chain) sequence together with its context. Its target is not known. This CDR3 region has 15 residues. The V end lost 0 bases, the J end lost 4 bases, and 11 bases lay between the germline ends. Per germline, CDR1 LGHDT and CDR2 YNNKEL (reference sequence). The sample comes from a study of T cell responses to AZD1222 COVID-19 vaccine. Notes on the study in general: Females made up more of the donors, who were largely white British, and clonal diversity may have come out too low. Just 5 to 7 people given AZD1222 tested seropositive at baseline. Recipients of two AZD1222 doses showed rising Spike-specific TCR breadth and depth. Spike-spanning, vaccine-associated CD4 TCRs were dominant at 160-218 and 743-854.

Clones were sequenced by immunoSEQ multiplex PCR, and TCRdb holds only the in-frame ones, with some missing. The sample shows 75,000 to 80,000 clones, roughly 90% of them seen only once. The clonotype originates from an adult who received the AZD1222 COVID-19 vaccine. V and J are TRBV3-1 (or the pseudogene TRBV3-2) and TRBJ2-3; D gene uncertain. The input for sequencing was peripheral blood, taken 28 days after the second AZD1222 dose. The CDR3 sequence: CASSQDGVGSDTQYF. For the CDR3, the DNA is TGTGCCAGCAGCCAAGATGGGGTGGGGTCAGATACGCAGTATTTT.